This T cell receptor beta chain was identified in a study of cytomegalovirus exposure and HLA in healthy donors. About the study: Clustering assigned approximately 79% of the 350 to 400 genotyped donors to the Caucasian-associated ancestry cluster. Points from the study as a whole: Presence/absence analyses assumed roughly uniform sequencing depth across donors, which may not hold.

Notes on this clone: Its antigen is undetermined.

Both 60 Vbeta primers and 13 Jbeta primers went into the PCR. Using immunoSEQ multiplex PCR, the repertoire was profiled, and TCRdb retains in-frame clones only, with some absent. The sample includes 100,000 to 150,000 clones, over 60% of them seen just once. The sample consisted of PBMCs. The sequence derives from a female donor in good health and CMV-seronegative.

The CDR3 here is CASSGGTGGPRSPLHF. CDR3 in DNA: TGCGCCAGCAGCGGAGGGACAGGGGGCCCTCGATCACCCCTCCACTTT. The chain links TRBV5-1 to TRBJ1-6; TRBD1 matches 12 bases. V trimming: 4 bases; J trimming: 10 bases; junction bases outside the gene matches: 9. The CDR3 has 16 residues. The germline V gene encodes CDR1 SGHRS and CDR2 YFSETQ. The complete variable domain, with remaining parts taken from reference TRBV5-1 and TRBJ1-6, reads KAGVTQTPRYLIKTRGQQVTLSCSPISGHRSVSWYQQTPGQGLQFLFEYFSETQRNKGNFPGRFSGRQFSNSRSEMNVSTLELGDSALYLCASSGGTGGPRSPLHFGNGTRLTVT.